This TCR beta chain was recorded in a study of molecular identifiers for immune sequencing clone quantification. Study in general: Four of five splits of RNA from 20,000 or 100,000 naive CD8 cells were sequenced in replicates.

Notes on the study in general: Identical barcode-sharing TCR molecules could lead to underestimated sizes for highly expanded clones. Under 1% of molecules in naive cells, but over 98% of effector molecules, belonged to clones above 20 RNA copies.

Naive CD8 T cells were FACS-sorted by CD8+CD4-CCR7+CD45RA+ markers. TCRdb reanalysed the PCR reads using MiXCR and keeps one entry per CDR3 protein. Here the sample spans about 35,000 distinct CDR3 sequences, over 15% being singletons. The CDR3 is 16 amino acids. The ends lost 0 bases at V and 6 bases at J; junction bases unmatched: 5. CDR1 is MGHRA and CDR2 is YSYEKL in the germline V gene. This clonotype was recorded many times. Antigen: not known. The material sequenced was naive CD8+ T cells from blood, with Jurkat cell RNA spiked in. Subset in this sample: FACS-sorted CD8+CD4-CCR7+CD45RA+ naive T cells. The clonotype was recovered from a human donor in good health. Some libraries in this study had Jurkat cell RNA spiked in. V usage is TRBV4-1 and J usage is TRBJ2-1; 10 positions match TRBD2. CDR3 residues: CASSQDPAGGLNEQFF. The CDR3 DNA follows: TGCGCCAGCAGCCAAGATCCAGCGGGGGGGCTCAATGAGCAGTTCTTC.